These T cell receptor beta chains were read from a single sample in a study of breast tumors, draining lymph nodes, adjacent tissues. Via MiXCR, TCRdb re-called the multiplex PCR reads, giving one row per CDR3 protein. Of around 170,000 distinct CDR3 sequences listed, 30% to 35% were seen once; the top ten hold roughly 4.5%. The specimen sequenced was axillary lymph node tissue. Receptor source: a female donor with breast cancer. Some clones in this sample may be carry-over from other donors' samples. The CDR3 runs from the conserved cysteine through the conserved F or W. The order of the fields is clone size, J gene, V gene, D gene, CDR3 DNA, CDR3 protein. The D gene is left open where the match is weak. A clone size is listed for some rows: how often the clone was seen (once, few, many), or a class if it is expanded.

clone size: .; J gene: TRBJ2-5; V gene: TRBV20-1; D gene: TRBD2; CDR3 DNA: TGCAGTGCGGCTAGCGGGAAGACTGGAGAGACCCAGTACTTC; CDR3 protein: CSAASGKTGETQYF
clone size: many; J gene: TRBJ2-1; V gene: TRBV20-1; D gene: .; CDR3 DNA: TGCAGTGCTAGACCCGGGACTGTTAACAATGAGCAGTTCTTC; CDR3 protein: CSARPGTVNNEQFF
clone size: many; J gene: TRBJ2-3; V gene: TRBV20-1; D gene: .; CDR3 DNA: TGCAGTGCTAGGGGGCTAACAGATACGCAGTATTTT; CDR3 protein: CSARGLTDTQYF
clone size: .; J gene: TRBJ1-5; V gene: TRBV19; D gene: .; CDR3 DNA: TGTGCCAGTAGTCGGATTAGCGGAGGCAATCAGCCCCAGCATTTT; CDR3 protein: CASSRISGGNQPQHF
clone size: many; J gene: TRBJ2-7; V gene: TRBV19; D gene: .; CDR3 DNA: TGTGCCAGTCAACAGGGAGGGTGGAACGAGCAGTACTTC; CDR3 protein: CASQQGGWNEQYF
clone size: many; J gene: TRBJ2-2; V gene: TRBV5-6; D gene: TRBD2; CDR3 DNA: TGTGCCAGCAGCGCGGGACTAGCGGGAGAAAGCACCGGGGAGCTGTTTTTT; CDR3 protein: CASSAGLAGESTGELFF
clone size: .; J gene: TRBJ2-3; V gene: TRBV12-3/TRBV12-4; D gene: .; CDR3 DNA: TGTGCCAGCACCCAGACTAGCACAGATACGCAGTATTTT; CDR3 protein: CASTQTSTDTQYF
clone size: many; J gene: TRBJ1-6; V gene: TRBV19; D gene: .; CDR3 DNA: TGTGCCAGTAGTATAGATCATGGGCATTCACCCCTCCACTTT; CDR3 protein: CASSIDHGHSPLHF
clone size: .; J gene: TRBJ2-2; V gene: TRBV7-2; D gene: .; CDR3 DNA: TGTGCCAGCAGCCCCACCGGCAGGGGTAGCGACGAGCTGTTTTTT; CDR3 protein: CASSPTGRGSDELFF
clone size: many; J gene: TRBJ2-7; V gene: TRBV7-9; D gene: TRBD2; CDR3 DNA: TGTGCCAGCAGCTTAGCGCAGGCTAGCGGGAGGAATCCCTACGAGCAGTACTTC; CDR3 protein: CASSLAQASGRNPYEQYF
clone size: many; J gene: TRBJ2-5; V gene: TRBV6-5; D gene: TRBD1; CDR3 DNA: TGTGCCAGCAGTGCCTGGACAGGGTTTGAGACCCAGTACTTC; CDR3 protein: CASSAWTGFETQYF
clone size: many; J gene: TRBJ1-2; V gene: TRBV9; D gene: .; CDR3 DNA: TGTGCCAGCAGAGGACTTAAGCAGATGGATGGCTACACCTTC; CDR3 protein: CASRGLKQMDGYTF
clone size: many; J gene: TRBJ2-1; V gene: TRBV7-9; D gene: TRBD2; CDR3 DNA: TGTGCCAGCAGCCCGGGACTAGCGGGAGGCCTCTGGGATGAGCAGTTCTTC; CDR3 protein: CASSPGLAGGLWDEQFF
clone size: .; J gene: TRBJ1-5; V gene: TRBV6-4; D gene: .; CDR3 DNA: TGTGCCAGCAGTCCACACCAGGGGTCGAGTCAGCCCCAGCATTTT; CDR3 protein: CASSPHQGSSQPQHF
clone size: many; J gene: TRBJ2-7; V gene: TRBV6-5; D gene: .; CDR3 DNA: TGTGCCAGCAGGCGAGACTGGGAACGGCACGAGCAGTACTTC; CDR3 protein: CASRRDWERHEQYF
clone size: many; J gene: TRBJ2-1; V gene: TRBV10-2; D gene: .; CDR3 DNA: TGCGCCAGCAGTGAGTCGACAGGGAGGACCAATGAGCAGTTCTTC; CDR3 protein: CASSESTGRTNEQFF
clone size: .; J gene: TRBJ2-7; V gene: TRBV12-3/TRBV12-4; D gene: .; CDR3 DNA: TGTGCCAGCAGTTTAGGGCAGGGTACGTTCAAGTACTTC; CDR3 protein: CASSLGQGTFKYF
clone size: many; J gene: TRBJ2-5; V gene: TRBV10-1; D gene: .; CDR3 DNA: TGCGCCAGCAGTGAGTCGGGGGCTCGGGAGACCCAGTACTTC; CDR3 protein: CASSESGARETQYF
clone size: many; J gene: TRBJ2-5; V gene: TRBV29-1; D gene: TRBD2; CDR3 DNA: TGCAGCGCTAGCGGGGGGGCCCAAGAGACCCAGTACTTC; CDR3 protein: CSASGGAQETQYF
clone size: few; J gene: TRBJ1-1; V gene: TRBV30; D gene: TRBD1; CDR3 DNA: TGTGCCTGGAGGACAGGGCTGGGGAACACTGAAGCTTTCTTT; CDR3 protein: CAWRTGLGNTEAFF
clone size: .; J gene: TRBJ2-5; V gene: TRBV9; D gene: .; CDR3 DNA: TGTGCCAGCAGCCAGGGCCCTCAAGAGACCCAGTACTTC; CDR3 protein: CASSQGPQETQYF
clone size: few; J gene: TRBJ1-5; V gene: TRBV6-2/TRBV6-3; D gene: TRBD1; CDR3 DNA: TGTGCCAGCAGTCACCCGGGACAGGGTACGTGGGCCCAGCATTTT; CDR3 protein: CASSHPGQGTWAQHF
clone size: many; J gene: TRBJ2-7; V gene: TRBV29-1; D gene: TRBD2; CDR3 DNA: TGCAGCGTTGCCGTGGCTAGCGGGACTGGGGACGAGCAGTACTTC; CDR3 protein: CSVAVASGTGDEQYF